The 20 T cell receptor beta chains given below trace back to one sample, sequenced in a study of blood T cell repertoires in COVID-19 (dated by TCRdb to the early 2020s). Library generation was performed with the immunoSEQ multiplex PCR assay. In TCRdb, the immuneACCESS table is reduced to in-frame sequences with V and J assigned. These tables do not hold every clone; where another copy was compared, an unresolved V gene accounts for under half, and the others remain unexplained. The sample profile shows about 200,000 clones; about nine tenths of them were found once. The ten largest make up 0.7% to 0.8% of the sample. Sequenced: peripheral blood. These TCRs come from a woman between 70 and 85 years old with acute or convalescent COVID-19.

This clone was seen more than once but under ten times. The chain combines TRBV6-2 or TRBV6-3 with TRBJ1-6; D remains ambiguous. This CDR3 spans 14 amino acids. The germline V gene has CDR1 MNHEY and CDR2 SVGEGT. The V and J ends lost 1 base and 10 bases respectively, with 11 bases between them. In DNA, the CDR3 is TGTGCCAGCAGTTACTGGCAGGCCCGCTCACCCCTCCACTTT. Amino acid sequence: CASSYWQARSPLHF.

The rearrangement joins TRBV12-5 to TRBJ2-2; 9 bases agree with TRBD1. Germline-derived CDR1 and CDR2 are LGHNT and FRNRAP. Trimming cost V 2 bases and J 6 bases; bases outside gene matches: 1. This CDR3 has 14 amino acids. Here the CDR3 DNA reads TGTGCTAGTGGTTTGAGACAGGGGGCCGGGGAGCTGTTTTTT. Protein: CASGLRQGAGELFF.

The chain has TRBV6-2 or TRBV6-3 and TRBJ2-1; 7 bases are a match to TRBD2. The CDR3 spans 15 residues. V lost 6 bases and J lost 1; bases outside the gene matches: 6. Germline V gene lookup returns CDR1 MNHEY and CDR2 SVGEGT. CDR3 region: CASSRSSGSYNEQFF. CDR3 sequence (DNA): TGTGCCAGCAGCCGATCTAGCGGATCCTACAATGAGCAGTTCTTC.

This chain connects TRBV19 to TRBJ2-3; TRBD2 might be the D (5 bases). CDR1 is LNHDA, CDR2 SQIVND, per germline (reference sequence). Between the trimmed V and J ends, which lost 6 bases and 0 bases, there was a span of 16 bases. The CDR3 sequence is 16 residues long. CDR3 bases: TGTGCCAGTAGACAAATAGCGAGATCTAGCACAGATACGCAGTATTTT. Translation: CASRQIARSSTDTQYF.

The V call is TRBV11-2, the J call TRBJ1-1; weak D call: TRBD1 (5 bases). CDR1 SGHAT and CDR2 FQNNGV come from the germline V gene. Deletions cut 1 base from V and 6 bases from J, with 9 bases between. CDR3 length equals 13 residues. CDR3 in amino acids: CASSLGRVPEAFF. In DNA, the CDR3 is TGTGCCAGCAGCTTAGGCAGGGTTCCTGAAGCTTTCTTT.

This chain connects TRBV6-2 or TRBV6-3 to TRBJ1-1; a weak D match, TRBD1 (6 bases). V was pared by 5 bases and J by 6 bases, with 22 bases between. Germline V gives CDR1 MNHEY, CDR2 SVGEGT. The CDR3 consists of 16 residues. CDR3 coding DNA: TGTGCCAGCAGTCCCCAGACCCCGGGACAAACATCTGAAGCTTTCTTT. It specifies CASSPQTPGQTSEAFF.

This chain connects TRBV19 to TRBJ2-6, with 8 bases identical to TRBD1. CDR1 is LNHDA, CDR2 SQIVND, per germline (reference sequence). The ends lost 6 bases at V and 4 bases at J; junction bases unmatched: 8. The CDR3 extends over 16 amino acids. CDR3: CASSSPQGAGANVLTF. Written as DNA, the CDR3 is TGTGCCAGTAGCTCCCCCCAGGGGGCCGGGGCCAACGTCCTGACTTTC.

This rearrangement joins TRBV6-2 or TRBV6-3 to TRBJ2-2; the match to TRBD2 covers 15 bases. Germline assignment: CDR1 MNHEY and CDR2 SVGEGT. The CDR3 contains 17 residues. V was clipped by 4 bases and J by 4 bases; unmatched bases: 4. CDR3 DNA sequence: TGTGCCAGCAGTTCGGGACTAGCGGGAGGAATCACCGGGGAGCTGTTTTTT. It codes for CASSSGLAGGITGELFF.

V is TRBV7-2 and J is TRBJ2-3; D is possibly TRBD1 (6 bases). The CDR3 loop spans 16 amino acids. Germline V gene data show CDR1 as SGHTA and CDR2 as FQGNSA. V lost 5 bases and J 0 bases, leaving 15 bases between the germline ends. CDR3 loop: CASSPLGQSSTDTQYF. As DNA, the CDR3 is TGTGCCAGCAGCCCCCTAGGACAGTCTAGCACAGATACGCAGTATTTT. Together with reference TRBV7-2 and TRBJ2-3, the CDR3 gives the full variable domain: GAGVSQSPSNKVTEKGKDVELRCDPISGHTALYWYRQSLGQGLEFLIYFQGNSAPDKSGLPSDRFSAERTGGSVSTLTIQRTQQEDSAVYLCASSPLGQSSTDTQYFGPGTRLTVL.

This chain joins TRBV7-9 and TRBJ2-3; D may be TRBD2 (6 bases). The CDR3 covers 12 residues. Germline CDR1 and CDR2: SEHNR and FQNEAQ (reference sequence). With 10 bases removed from V and 3 bases from J, the gap between germline ends came to 11 bases. CDR3: CANAEGTDTQYF. CDR3 DNA: TGTGCCAACGCGGAGGGTACAGATACGCAGTATTTT.

The V gene is TRBV18, the J gene TRBJ2-1; TRBD1 might be the D (6 bases). Germline-derived CDR1 and CDR2 are KGHSH and LQKENI. The length of the CDR3 is 15 residues. Trimming took off 3 bases at V and 4 bases at J, with 13 bases between the two ends. CDR3 DNA sequence: TGTGCCAGCTCACCCCAGGGGAATAGATACAATGAGCAGTTCTTC. Translating gives CASSPQGNRYNEQFF.

The rearrangement uses TRBV28 and TRBJ1-5; maybe TRBD1 (5 bases). The CDR3 totals 16 residues. V was clipped by 4 bases and J by 3 bases, with 16 bases between them. Germline loops: CDR1 MDHEN, CDR2 SYDVKM. The CDR3 sequence is CASSYRDSTYNQPQHF. The CDR3 DNA is TGTGCCAGCAGTTATCGGGACTCTACCTACAATCAGCCCCAGCATTTT. Filled out from reference TRBV28 and TRBJ1-5, the complete variable domain reads DVKVTQSSRYLVKRTGEKVFLECVQDMDHENMFWYRQDPGLGLRLIYFSYDVKMKEKGDIPEGYSVSREKKERFSLILESASTNQTSMYLCASSYRDSTYNQPQHFGDGTRLSIL.

V and J are TRBV6-6 and TRBJ2-2; 7 nucleotides line up with TRBD1. Germline values: CDR1 MNHNY, CDR2 SVGAGI (reference sequence). V lost 4 bases, J lost 2 bases, and 4 bases stayed unmatched. CDR3 length equals 15 residues. The CDR3 loop reads CASSLGQRNTGELFF. The CDR3 region has the DNA TGTGCCAGCAGTTTGGGACAGAGAAACACCGGGGAGCTGTTTTTT.

J is TRBJ1-5 and V is TRBV7-8, with a weak D call TRBD1 (5 bases). The CDR3 consists of 16 residues. Germline CDR1 SGHVS, CDR2 FQNEAQ. V was clipped by 0 bases and J by 3 bases, with 12 bases between them. CDR3 amino acids: CASSLAVSGFNQPQHF. For the CDR3, the DNA is TGTGCCAGCAGCTTAGCGGTGTCAGGGTTCAATCAGCCCCAGCATTTT.

The chain links TRBV5-4 to TRBJ1-2; TRBD1 agrees at 8 bases. This CDR3 region has 15 residues. With V trimmed by 3 bases and J by 2 bases, 6 bases remained unmatched. Germline V gene lookup returns CDR1 SGHNT and CDR2 YYREEE (reference sequence). The CDR3 nucleotides read TGTGCCAGCAGCTCCCGACAGGGGTCCAACTATGGCTACACCTTC. Amino acid sequence: CASSSRQGSNYGYTF.

With regard to this clone: Other DNA sequences within the sample encode an identical CDR3. V usage is TRBV12-3 or TRBV12-4 and J usage is TRBJ1-5; TRBD1 might be the D (6 bases). V lost 2 bases to trimming and J lost 4 bases, with 6 bases between them. The CDR3 is made up of 13 amino acids. The CDR3 loop reads CASSLQGNQPQHF. The CDR3 DNA is TGTGCCAGCAGTTTACAGGGGAATCAGCCCCAGCATTTT.

V is TRBV7-8 and J is TRBJ1-2; TRBD1 agrees at 8 bases. The CDR3 sequence is 12 residues long. Losses at the gene ends were 4 bases for V and 8 bases for J; bases not matched to a gene: 3. Germline CDR1 SGHVS, CDR2 FQNEAQ. DNA of the CDR3: TGTGCCAGCAGCTCAGGGGGCCGGGGCTACACCTTC. Translation: CASSSGGRGYTF. Full variable domain (missing parts from reference TRBV7-8 and TRBJ1-2): GAGVSQSPRYKVAKRGQDVALRCDPISGHVSLFWYQQALGQGPEFLTYFQNEAQLDKSGLPSDRFFAERPEGSVSTLKIQRTQQEDSAVYLCASSSGGRGYTFGSGTRLTVV.

The chain couples TRBV7-2 to TRBJ1-6, with a weak D call TRBD1 (6 bases). Looked up from germline, CDR1 is SGHTA and CDR2 is FQGNSA. The V gene lost 5 bases and the J gene lost 6 bases, with 14 bases spanning the gap. The CDR3 loop spans 15 amino acids. CDR3 coding DNA: TGTGCCAGCAGCGGCAGGGGTTTGGGTAATTCACCCCTCCACTTT. Protein product: CASSGRGLGNSPLHF.

This clone was picked up one time. CDR3 amino acids: CASTLGFRGGYTEAFF. CDR3 DNA: TGTGCCAGCACCTTAGGATTTCGGGGTGGGTACACTGAAGCTTTCTTT. The chain has TRBV28 and TRBJ1-1, with D hard to call. From germline, CDR1 is MDHEN and CDR2 SYDVKM. The CDR3 length is 16 residues. The V end lost 7 bases, the J end lost 3 bases, and 21 bases lay between the germline ends.

The chain has TRBV28 and TRBJ2-2, with unresolved D. The ends were cut back, 2 bases at V and 6 bases at J, with 16 bases in the middle. Germline V gene data show CDR1 as MDHEN and CDR2 as SYDVKM. The CDR3 is made up of 16 amino acids. CDR3 DNA: TGTGCCAGCAGTTTACTCGGTCAGGCTAACGCCGGGGAGCTGTTTTTT. It translates to CASSLLGQANAGELFF.